The sequence of this T cell receptor beta chain was determined in a study of control samples from healthy donors and cancer patients. Assay: immunoSEQ multiplex PCR; the TCRdb copy retains only in-frame clones and omits some. Among more than 110,000 clones listed, approximately 90% were seen once. In germline, CDR1 is SGHTA, CDR2 FQGTGA. The CDR3 has 15 amino acids. V lost 5 bases to trimming and J lost 3 bases, with 14 bases between them. This receptor was obtained from a woman aged 30 to 39 in good health. The sequencing input was blood. V and J are TRBV7-3 and TRBJ1-3; D may be TRBD1 (6 bases). CDR3 nucleotides: TGTGCCAGCAGCCCCCAGGGGTTCGGTGGAAACACCATATATTTT. It codes for CASSPQGFGGNTIYF.